This T cell receptor beta chain originates from a study of T cells in Graves' hyperthyroidism and ophthalmopathy. Study-wide results and limits: A 13 V-J signature model discriminated ophthalmopathy versus stable hyperthyroidism. In the blood, most expanded thyroid clonotypes above 0.001 appeared as well.

The germline V gene has CDR1 SGHAT and CDR2 FQNNGV. This CDR3 is 17 amino acids long. V was shortened by 3 bases and J by 2 bases, with 19 bases between the two germline ends. TCR beta CDR3 sequences were amplified from RNA transcripts. First-round RT-PCR with HTBI primers amplified the TCR CDR3 region. Each CDR3 protein is one row after TCRdb ran MiXCR on the multiplex PCR reads. Of hundreds of thousands of distinct CDR3 sequences listed, about 20% are singletons. Among ophthalmopathy patients, the Clinical Activity Score reached at least 3, the NOSPECS grade reached at least 4, and duration remained under 3 months. A word on this clonotype: Its antigen is not known.

Sequenced input: blood. V gene TRBV11-2 combines with J gene TRBJ1-2, with D perhaps matching TRBD1 (5 bases). This receptor was taken from a man aged 35 to 55 with Graves' ophthalmopathy. Here the CDR3 DNA reads TGTGCCAGCAGCTTTATAAATTTCTCAGGGTTAAACTATGGCTACACCTTC. This gives the protein CASSFINFSGLNYGYTF.